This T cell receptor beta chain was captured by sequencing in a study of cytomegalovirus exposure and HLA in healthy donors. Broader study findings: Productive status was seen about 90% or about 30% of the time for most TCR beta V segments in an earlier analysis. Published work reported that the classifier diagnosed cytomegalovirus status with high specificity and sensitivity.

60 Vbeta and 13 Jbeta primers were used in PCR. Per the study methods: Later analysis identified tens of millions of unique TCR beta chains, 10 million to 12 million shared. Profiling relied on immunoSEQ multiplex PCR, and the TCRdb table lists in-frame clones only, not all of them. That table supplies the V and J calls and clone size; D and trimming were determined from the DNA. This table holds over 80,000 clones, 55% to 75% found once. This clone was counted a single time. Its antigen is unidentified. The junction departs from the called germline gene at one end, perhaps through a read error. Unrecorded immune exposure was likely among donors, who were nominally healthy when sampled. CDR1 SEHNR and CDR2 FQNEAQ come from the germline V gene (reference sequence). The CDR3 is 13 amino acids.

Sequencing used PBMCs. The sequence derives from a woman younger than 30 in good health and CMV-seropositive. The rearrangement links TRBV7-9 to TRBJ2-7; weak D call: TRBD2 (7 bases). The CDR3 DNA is TGTTCCAGCAGCTTGGGGGGGGGCAACGAGCAGTACTTC. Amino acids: CSSSLGGGNEQYF.